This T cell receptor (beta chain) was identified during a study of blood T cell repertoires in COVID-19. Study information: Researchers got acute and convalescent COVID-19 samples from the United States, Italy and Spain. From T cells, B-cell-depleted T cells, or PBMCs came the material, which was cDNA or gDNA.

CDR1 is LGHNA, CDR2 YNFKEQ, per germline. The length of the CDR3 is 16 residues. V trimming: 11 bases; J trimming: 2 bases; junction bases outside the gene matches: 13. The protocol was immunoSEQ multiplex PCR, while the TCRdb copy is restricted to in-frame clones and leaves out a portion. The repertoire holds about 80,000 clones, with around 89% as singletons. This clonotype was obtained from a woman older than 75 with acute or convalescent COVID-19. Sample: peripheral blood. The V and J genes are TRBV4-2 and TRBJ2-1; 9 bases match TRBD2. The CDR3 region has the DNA TGTGCCTCAGCGTCGACACGCGGGAGGGCCTACAATGAGCAGTTCTTC. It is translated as CASASTRGRAYNEQFF.